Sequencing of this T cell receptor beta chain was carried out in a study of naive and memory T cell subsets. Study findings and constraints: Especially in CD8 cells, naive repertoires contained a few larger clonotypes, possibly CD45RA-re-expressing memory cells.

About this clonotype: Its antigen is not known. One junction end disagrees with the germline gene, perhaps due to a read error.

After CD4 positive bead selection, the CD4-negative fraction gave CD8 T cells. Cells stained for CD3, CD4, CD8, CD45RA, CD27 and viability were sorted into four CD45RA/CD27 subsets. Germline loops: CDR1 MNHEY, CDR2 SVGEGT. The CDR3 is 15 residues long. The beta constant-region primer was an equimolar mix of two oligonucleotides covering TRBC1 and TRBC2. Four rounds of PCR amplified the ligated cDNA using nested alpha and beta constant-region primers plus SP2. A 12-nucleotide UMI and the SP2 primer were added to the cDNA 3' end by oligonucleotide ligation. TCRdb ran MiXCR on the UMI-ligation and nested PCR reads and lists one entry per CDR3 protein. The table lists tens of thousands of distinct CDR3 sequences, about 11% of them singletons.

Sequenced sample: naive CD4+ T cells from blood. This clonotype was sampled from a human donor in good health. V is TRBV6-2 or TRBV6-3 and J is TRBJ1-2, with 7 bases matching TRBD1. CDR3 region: CGSSYEGAANYGYTF. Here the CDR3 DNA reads TGTGGCAGCAGTTACGAGGGGGCTGCTAACTATGGCTACACCTTC.